What follows is one T cell receptor beta chain and its context. Its antigen remains unknown. This sample is part of a study of T cell responses to AZD1222 COVID-19 vaccine. Overall study: Recipients boosted at about 4 weeks or about 12 weeks are pooled. Broader study findings: A reported finding is that nearly half of spike-specific TCRs target unmutated variant regions. White British donors predominated, females outnumbered males, and clonal diversity was possibly underestimated.

V lost 5 bases, J lost 2 bases, and 13 bases lay in between. CDR1 and CDR2 from the germline V gene are MNHEY and SVGAGI. The CDR3 length is 15 residues. This table comes from immunoSEQ multiplex PCR, and its TCRdb copy is limited to in-frame clones, with some not included. This sample yields some 120,000 clones, of which about 87% are seen a single time; 5% to 6% belongs to the top ten. Specimen: peripheral blood, collected on day 0 of AZD1222 vaccination. The J gene is TRBJ1-5, the V gene TRBV6-5, with a weak D call TRBD1 (5 bases). The origin of this receptor is an adult in good health. CDR3 coding DNA: TGTGCCAGCAGTCACGACAGTCTGGGCAATCAGCCCCAGCATTTT. This codes for CASSHDSLGNQPQHF.